This entry lists 32 T cell receptor beta chains sequenced from one sample in a study of T cell responses to AZD1222 COVID-19 vaccine. The protocol was immunoSEQ multiplex PCR, while the TCRdb copy is restricted to in-frame clones and leaves out a portion. The table includes 150,000 to 200,000 clones, 85% to 95% detected once. The sample in question was peripheral blood, obtained 28 days after the second AZD1222 dose. These receptors all come from an adult who received the AZD1222 COVID-19 vaccine.

The rearrangement joins TRBV7-2 to TRBJ2-7, with 15 bases that match TRBD2. CDR1 and CDR2 from the germline V gene are SGHTA and FQGNSA. With 1 base clipped from V and 2 bases from J, the junction kept 9 bases outside the gene matches. The CDR3 runs 19 residues. CDR3 coding DNA: TGTGCCAGCAGCTTAGGGGTGGGACTAGCGGGAGGTAGGGCCTACGAGCAGTACTTC. This gives the protein CASSLGVGLAGGRAYEQYF.

The chain is built from TRBV25-1 and TRBJ2-1; TRBD2 agrees at 8 bases. The germline V gene has CDR1 MGHDK and CDR2 SYGVNS. The ends lost 4 bases at V and 8 bases at J; junction bases unmatched: 13. CDR3 length: 16 residues. The CDR3, as DNA: TGTGCCAGCAGTGGGGAAGAGGTGGCAGCGGGAGATGAGCAGTTCTTC. It translates to CASSGEEVAAGDEQFF.

The chain recombines TRBV4-1 with TRBJ2-1, with TRBD2 identical over 9 bases. The CDR3 extends over 17 amino acids. V gave up 1 base and J gave up 4 bases; unmatched junction bases: 8. Per the germline V gene, CDR1 is MGHRA and CDR2 is YSYEKL. CDR3 sequence (DNA): TGCGCCAGCAGCCAAGGCCGGGCTAGCGGGACGTACAATGAGCAGTTCTTC. The encoded protein is CASSQGRASGTYNEQFF.

This clone came up a few times. The V and J genes are TRBV5-6 and TRBJ1-3, with TRBD1 identical over 7 bases. The CDR3 totals 18 residues. V lost 4 bases, J lost 0 bases, and 13 bases stayed unmatched. From germline, CDR1 is SGHDT and CDR2 YYEEEE. CDR3 residues: CASSHRNRQGSSGNTIYF. Here the CDR3 DNA reads TGTGCCAGCAGCCATCGAAACCGACAGGGAAGCTCTGGAAACACCATATATTTT.

This clone occurred once. V and J are TRBV3-1 (or the pseudogene TRBV3-2) and TRBJ2-7, with a weak D call TRBD2 (5 bases). The CDR3 spans 14 residues. V was clipped by 1 base and J by 3 bases, with 10 bases between them. Germline lookup yields CDR1 LGHDT and CDR2 YNNKEL (reference sequence). The CDR3 nucleotides are TGTGCCAGCAGCCAAGGAAGGACTGTCTACGAGCAGTACTTC. Translation gives CASSQGRTVYEQYF.

The chain links TRBV5-8 to TRBJ1-6, with no clear D. V was pared by 3 bases and J by 3 bases, with 16 bases between. Germline CDR1 reads SGHTS; CDR2 reads YDEGEE. The length of the CDR3 is 17 residues. This chain's CDR3 is CASSYAPESYYNSPLHF. The CDR3, as DNA: TGTGCCAGCAGCTATGCCCCCGAGAGCTACTATAATTCACCCCTCCACTTT.

The chain recombines TRBV9 with TRBJ1-2; tentative D call: TRBD1 (6 bases). This CDR3 is built from 15 residues. With 3 bases removed from V and 1 base from J, the gap between germline ends came to 13 bases. Germline CDR1 reads SGDLS; CDR2 reads YYNGEE. CDR3 amino acids: CASSGPGHLNYGYTF. The CDR3 bases are TGTGCCAGCAGCGGACCGGGACACCTTAACTATGGCTACACCTTC.

This chain uses TRBV7-9 with TRBJ1-2; D gene unclear. The germline V gene has CDR1 SEHNR and CDR2 FQNEAQ (reference sequence). Trimming removed 6 bases at V and 3 bases at J, with 14 bases between. The CDR3 has 14 amino acids. The CDR3 is CASSRGPIDYGYTF. As DNA, the CDR3 is TGTGCCAGCAGTCGAGGACCAATAGACTATGGCTACACCTTC.

This clone occurred once. The CDR3 reads CAIRTVLNTEAFF. The CDR3, as DNA: TGTGCCATCAGGACGGTCCTGAACACTGAAGCTTTCTTT. The chain carries TRBV10-3 and TRBJ1-1; D remains ambiguous. This CDR3 region has 13 residues. The germline V gene has CDR1 ENHRY and CDR2 SYGVKD. V was clipped by 6 bases and J by 0 bases, with 8 bases between them.

This rearrangement joins TRBV7-6 to TRBJ2-7, with TRBD2 matching 14 bases. V lost 2 bases to trimming and J lost 2 bases; unmatched junction nucleotides: 2. CDR3 length: 16 residues. The germline V gene encodes CDR1 SGHVS and CDR2 FNYEAQ. The CDR3: CASSLRLAGGAYEQYF. In DNA, the CDR3 is TGTGCCAGCAGCTTAAGACTAGCGGGAGGGGCCTACGAGCAGTACTTC.

The chain combines TRBV7-9 with TRBJ2-1; the match to TRBD2 covers 9 bases. Germline V gene sequence: CDR1 SEHNR, CDR2 FQNEAQ (reference sequence). The length of the CDR3 is 16 residues. Unmatched junction bases numbered 14, after V lost 7 bases and J lost 7 bases. The CDR3 DNA reads TGTGCCAGCACCTTCGGGCTAGCGGGATCTCTGAATGAGCAGTTCTTC. This sequence encodes CASTFGLAGSLNEQFF.

The chain is built from TRBV2 and TRBJ1-3, with TRBD1 as a possible D gene (6 bases). The V and J ends lost 8 bases and 0 bases respectively, with 11 bases between them. Germline-derived CDR1 and CDR2 are SNHLY and FYNNEI. This CDR3 has 14 amino acids. The CDR3 sequence is CASRQADSGNTIYF. CDR3 DNA sequence: TGTGCCAGCCGACAGGCGGACTCTGGAAACACCATATATTTT.

The rearrangement uses TRBV7-9 and TRBJ2-5, with 8 positions matching TRBD1. The CDR3 contains 14 residues. V shed 5 bases and J 2 bases; nucleotides not matched to a gene: 4. Per germline, CDR1 SEHNR and CDR2 FQNEAQ (reference sequence). DNA of the CDR3: TGTGCCAGCAGCACGACAGGGGAGCAAGAGACCCAGTACTTC. Amino acid sequence: CASSTTGEQETQYF.

CDR3 DNA sequence: TGTGCTAGTGGTTTGGGCGCCGGGACAGGCAATCAGCCCCAGCATTTT. It encodes CASGLGAGTGNQPQHF. The chain links TRBV12-5 to TRBJ1-5, with 7 nucleotides matching TRBD1. The germline gives CDR1 LGHNT, CDR2 FRNRAP. The J segment lost 2 bases and the V segment lost 1 base, leaving 5 bases of the junction unmatched. This CDR3 has 16 amino acids.

The V gene is TRBV19, the J gene TRBJ2-1; 7 bases are shared with TRBD2. The V gene end was trimmed by 4 bases and the J gene end by 4 bases; junction bases not matched to a gene: 4. Looked up from germline, CDR1 is LNHDA and CDR2 is SQIVND (reference sequence). The length of the CDR3 is 14 residues. This chain's CDR3 is CASSTPGGYNEQFF. In DNA form, the CDR3 reads TGTGCCAGTAGTACACCGGGGGGTTACAATGAGCAGTTCTTC.

The sample holds a few counts of this clone. V gene TRBV28 combines with J gene TRBJ1-2, with D unclear. The CDR3 has 11 amino acids. Germline V gene data show CDR1 as MDHEN and CDR2 as SYDVKM. Trimming removed 6 bases from V and 2 bases from J, with 4 bases in between. The CDR3 here is CASRINYGYTF. The CDR3 region has the DNA TGTGCCAGCAGAATAAACTATGGCTACACCTTC.

This chain links TRBV6-5 with TRBJ2-1; D may be TRBD2 (5 bases). This CDR3 comprises 15 residues. In germline, CDR1 is MNHEY, CDR2 SVGAGI. V shed 7 bases and J shed 6 bases, with 19 bases lying between them. CDR3 sequence: CASTPASFGRNEQFF. Written as DNA, the CDR3 is TGTGCCAGCACCCCGGCTAGCTTTGGTCGCAATGAGCAGTTCTTC.

The rearrangement uses TRBV7-9 and TRBJ2-7; D not resolved. V lost 0 bases, J lost 3 bases, and 9 bases lay in between. The CDR3 spans 14 residues. The germline V gene encodes CDR1 SEHNR and CDR2 FQNEAQ (reference sequence). The CDR3 DNA reads as TGTGCCAGCAGCTTAGCGGCCGGAGACTACGAGCAGTACTTC. Protein sequence: CASSLAAGDYEQYF.

The chain employs TRBV5-6 and TRBJ2-1; the match to TRBD2 covers 8 bases. This CDR3 is built from 17 residues. The germline CDR1 and CDR2 sequences are SGHDT and YYEEEE. The V and J ends lost 6 bases and 4 bases, in that order; junction bases with no gene match: 15. CDR3 loop: CASIRGFAGGIYNEQFF. The CDR3, as DNA: TGTGCCAGCATACGGGGGTTTGCGGGAGGAATTTACAATGAGCAGTTCTTC.

The chain carries TRBV28 and TRBJ2-4; TRBD2 might be the D (6 bases). V was pared by 3 bases and J by 6 bases, with 15 bases between. This CDR3 has 15 amino acids. Germline CDR1 and CDR2: MDHEN and SYDVKM. In nucleotides, the CDR3 is TGTGCCAGCAGTTTTGGAGGGACCCCAACAAACATTCAGTACTTC. Encoded protein: CASSFGGTPTNIQYF.

This chain joins TRBV30 and TRBJ1-5; the D is unclear. In germline, CDR1 is GTSNPN, CDR2 SVGIG (reference sequence). V lost 7 bases and J 6 bases, leaving 16 bases between the germline ends. The CDR3 totals 13 residues. This chain's CDR3 is CASATTRGQPQHF. The CDR3 DNA reads TGTGCCTCGGCAACCACCCGTGGTCAGCCCCAGCATTTT.

The CDR3 here is CASTARREQYF. The CDR3 DNA reads as TGTGCCAGCACCGCACGTAGGGAGCAGTACTTC. The V gene is TRBV28, the J gene TRBJ2-7; no clear D. Germline CDR1 is MDHEN and CDR2 is SYDVKM. The CDR3 extends over 11 amino acids. The V and J ends lost 7 bases and 7 bases respectively, with 11 bases between them.

This chain joins TRBV7-8 and TRBJ1-5; D possibly corresponds to TRBD1 (6 bases). This CDR3 has 16 residues. Germline-derived CDR1 and CDR2 are SGHVS and FQNEAQ. The V end was cut by 5 bases, the J end by 4 bases, with 18 bases between. Here the CDR3 reads CASSPYPAGVNQPQHF. The CDR3 DNA is TGTGCCAGCAGCCCCTACCCCGCAGGGGTTAATCAGCCCCAGCATTTT. Combining the CDR3 with reference TRBV7-8 and TRBJ1-5 gives the whole variable domain GAGVSQSPRYKVAKRGQDVALRCDPISGHVSLFWYQQALGQGPEFLTYFQNEAQLDKSGLPSDRFFAERPEGSVSTLKIQRTQQEDSAVYLCASSPYPAGVNQPQHFGDGTRLSIL.

This chain links TRBV16 with TRBJ2-5; no clear D gene. The germline CDR1 and CDR2 sequences are KGHSY and FQNENV. Trimming left V 2 bases short and J 1 base short, with 11 bases between. The CDR3 runs to 15 residues. The CDR3 loop reads CASSQAGLSQETQYF. DNA for the CDR3: TGTGCCAGCAGCCAAGCAGGCCTTAGCCAAGAGACCCAGTACTTC.

The chain employs TRBV9 and TRBJ2-1; D possibly corresponds to TRBD2 (7 bases). Between the trimmed V and J ends, which lost 3 bases and 6 bases, there was a span of 34 bases. Germline CDR1 SGDLS, CDR2 YYNGEE. CDR3 length equals 21 residues. Here the CDR3 reads CASSATPVGGPIFRGINEQFF. As DNA, the CDR3 is TGTGCCAGCAGCGCAACCCCCGTGGGGGGGCCGATTTTCCGAGGTATCAATGAGCAGTTCTTC.

This clone is a singleton in its sample. The chain recombines TRBV4-2 with TRBJ2-7, with D tentatively TRBD2 (5 bases). The V end was cut by 0 bases, the J end by 4 bases, with 10 bases between. CDR3 length equals 14 residues. Per germline, CDR1 LGHNA and CDR2 YNFKEQ. The DNA of the CDR3 is TGTGCCAGCAGCCAAGATTGGGAGAGATACGAGCAGTACTTC. Residues: CASSQDWERYEQYF.

Here the CDR3 reads CASSESSGRNEQYF. DNA for the CDR3: TGTGCCAGCAGCGAATCTAGCGGGAGAAACGAGCAGTACTTC. The genes are TRBV6-2 or TRBV6-3 and TRBJ2-7, with 10 nucleotides matching TRBD2. The germline CDR1 and CDR2 sequences are MNHEY and SVGEGT. V dropped 6 bases and J dropped 5; count of bases not matched to a gene: 7. This CDR3 has 14 amino acids.

This rearrangement joins TRBV2 to TRBJ2-1; D gene unclear. In germline, CDR1 is SNHLY, CDR2 FYNNEI. Trimming stripped 2 bases from V and 4 bases from J, with 15 bases between. The CDR3 is 16 residues long. Here the CDR3 DNA reads TGTGCCAGCAGTGAAACCGTGCTTCCCAATTACAATGAGCAGTTCTTC. Protein sequence: CASSETVLPNYNEQFF.

Of note for this clone: The sample carries other DNA sequences with the same CDR3. The rearrangement uses TRBV7-6 and TRBJ2-7; 9 bases are shared with TRBD1. The J segment lost 1 base and the V segment lost 4 bases, leaving 5 bases of the junction unmatched. This CDR3 comprises 15 residues. The germline V gene has CDR1 SGHVS and CDR2 FNYEAQ. DNA of the CDR3: TGTGCCAGCAGCTCTGGGACAGGGAAGTCCTACGAGCAGTACTTC. Translated, it gives CASSSGTGKSYEQYF.

CDR3 in amino acids: CASSFPLNGRNTGELFF. DNA of the CDR3: TGTGCCAGCAGCTTCCCTCTTAACGGGAGGAACACCGGGGAGCTGTTTTTT. The genes are TRBV7-9 and TRBJ2-2, with D perhaps matching TRBD2 (6 bases). The CDR3 has 17 residues. Germline lookup yields CDR1 SEHNR and CDR2 FQNEAQ (reference sequence). Trimming stripped 3 bases from V and 1 base from J, with 15 bases between. The full variable domain, with the rest looked up from reference TRBV7-9 and TRBJ2-2, is DTGVSQNPRHKITKRGQNVTFRCDPISEHNRLYWYRQTLGQGPEFLTYFQNEAQLEKSRLLSDRFSAERPKGSFSTLEIQRTEQGDSAMYLCASSFPLNGRNTGELFFGEGSRLTVL.

The CDR3 DNA reads as TGTGCCAGCAGTTACTCGAGGAAGTTGAACACTGAAGCTTTCTTT. Residues: CASSYSRKLNTEAFF. The chain carries TRBV6-6 and TRBJ1-1; D is undetermined. The ends were cut back, 0 bases at V and 0 bases at J, with 8 bases in the middle. CDR3 size: 15 residues. Germline-derived CDR1 and CDR2 are MNHNY and SVGAGI (reference sequence).

The chain couples TRBV7-9 to TRBJ2-1; 9 bases agree with TRBD2. The CDR3 runs to 15 residues. Trimming took 1 base from V and 10 from J; bases not matched to a gene: 8. Per the germline V gene, CDR1 is SEHNR and CDR2 is FQNEAQ (reference sequence). The chain's CDR3 is CASSLGLAGRKEQFF. CDR3 nucleotide sequence: TGTGCCAGCAGCTTAGGGCTAGCGGGGAGAAAGGAGCAGTTCTTC.